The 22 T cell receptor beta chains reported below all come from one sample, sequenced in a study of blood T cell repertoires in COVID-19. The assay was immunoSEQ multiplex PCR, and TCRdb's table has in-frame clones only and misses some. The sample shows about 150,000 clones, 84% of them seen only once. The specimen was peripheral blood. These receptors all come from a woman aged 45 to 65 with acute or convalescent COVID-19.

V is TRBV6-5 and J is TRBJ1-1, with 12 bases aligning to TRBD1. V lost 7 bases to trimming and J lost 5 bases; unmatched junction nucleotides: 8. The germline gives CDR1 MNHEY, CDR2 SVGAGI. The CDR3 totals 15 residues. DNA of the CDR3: TGTGCCAGCAACTGGGACAGGGGGCGGGGGACTGAAGCTTTCTTT. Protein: CASNWDRGRGTEAFF.

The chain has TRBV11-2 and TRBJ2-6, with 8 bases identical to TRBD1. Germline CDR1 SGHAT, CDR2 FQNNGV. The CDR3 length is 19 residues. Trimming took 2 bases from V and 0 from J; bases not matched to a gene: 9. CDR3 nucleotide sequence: TGTGCCAGCAGCTTACGGACCTTAACAGGGGGCTCTGGGGCCAACGTCCTGACTTTC. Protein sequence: CASSLRTLTGGSGANVLTF.

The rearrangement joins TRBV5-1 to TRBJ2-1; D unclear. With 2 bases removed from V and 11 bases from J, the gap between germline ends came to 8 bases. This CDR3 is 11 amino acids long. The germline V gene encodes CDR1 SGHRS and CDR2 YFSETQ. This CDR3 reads CASSLGEQQFF. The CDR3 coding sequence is TGCGCCAGCAGCTTAGGAGAGCAGCAGTTCTTC.

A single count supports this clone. Written as DNA, the CDR3 is TGCAGTGCTAGTAGGGCGGGAGGGCCAGACAATGAGCAGTTCTTC. Translating it yields CSASRAGGPDNEQFF. The V gene is TRBV20-1, the J gene TRBJ2-1; 9 positions match TRBD2. The CDR3 is 15 residues long. The germline V gene encodes CDR1 DFQATT and CDR2 SNEGSKA (reference sequence). The V and J ends lost 3 bases and 5 bases, in that order; junction bases with no gene match: 8.

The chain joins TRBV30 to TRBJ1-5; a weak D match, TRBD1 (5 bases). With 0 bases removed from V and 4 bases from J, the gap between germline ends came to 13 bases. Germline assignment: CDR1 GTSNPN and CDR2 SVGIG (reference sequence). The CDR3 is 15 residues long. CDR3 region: CAWSVGTGRNQPQHF. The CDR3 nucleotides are TGTGCCTGGAGTGTGGGAACAGGAAGAAATCAGCCCCAGCATTTT. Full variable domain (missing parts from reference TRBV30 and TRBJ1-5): SQTIHQWPATLVQPVGSPLSLECTVEGTSNPNLYWYRQAAGRGLQLLFYSVGIGQISSEVPQNLSASRPQDRQFILSSKKLLLSDSGFYLCAWSVGTGRNQPQHFGDGTRLSIL.

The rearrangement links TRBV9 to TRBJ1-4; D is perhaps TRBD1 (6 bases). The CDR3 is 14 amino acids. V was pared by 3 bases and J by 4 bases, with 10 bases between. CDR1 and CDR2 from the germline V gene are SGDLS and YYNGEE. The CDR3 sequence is CASSAQQGNEKLFF. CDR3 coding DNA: TGTGCCAGCAGCGCCCAACAGGGTAATGAAAAACTGTTTTTT.

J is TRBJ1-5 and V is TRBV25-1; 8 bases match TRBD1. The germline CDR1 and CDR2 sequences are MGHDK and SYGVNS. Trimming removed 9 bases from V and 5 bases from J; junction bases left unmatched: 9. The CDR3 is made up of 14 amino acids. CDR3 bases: TGTGCCAGTTGTCAGGGGGCGCAGGATCAGCCCCAGCATTTT. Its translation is CASCQGAQDQPQHF.

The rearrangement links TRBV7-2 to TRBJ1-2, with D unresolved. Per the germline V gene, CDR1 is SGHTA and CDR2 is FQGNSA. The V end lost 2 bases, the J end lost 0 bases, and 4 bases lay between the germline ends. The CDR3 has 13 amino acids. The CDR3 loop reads CASSLTPNYGYTF. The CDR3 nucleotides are TGTGCCAGCAGCTTAACTCCTAACTATGGCTACACCTTC. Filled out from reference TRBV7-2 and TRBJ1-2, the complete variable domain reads GAGVSQSPSNKVTEKGKDVELRCDPISGHTALYWYRQSLGQGLEFLIYFQGNSAPDKSGLPSDRFSAERTGGSVSTLTIQRTQQEDSAVYLCASSLTPNYGYTFGSGTRLTVV.

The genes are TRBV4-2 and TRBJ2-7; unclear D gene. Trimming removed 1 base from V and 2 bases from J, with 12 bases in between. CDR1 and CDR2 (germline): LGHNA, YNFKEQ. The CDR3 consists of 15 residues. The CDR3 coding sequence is TGTGCCAGCAGCCAAGGTCTCAGCGCAGCCTACGAGCAGTACTTC. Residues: CASSQGLSAAYEQYF.

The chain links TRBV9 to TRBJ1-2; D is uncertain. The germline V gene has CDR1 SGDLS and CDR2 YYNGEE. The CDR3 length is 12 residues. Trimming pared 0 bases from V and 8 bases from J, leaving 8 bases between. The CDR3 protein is CASSVESGGYTF. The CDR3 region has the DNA TGTGCCAGCAGCGTAGAGTCGGGAGGCTACACCTTC.

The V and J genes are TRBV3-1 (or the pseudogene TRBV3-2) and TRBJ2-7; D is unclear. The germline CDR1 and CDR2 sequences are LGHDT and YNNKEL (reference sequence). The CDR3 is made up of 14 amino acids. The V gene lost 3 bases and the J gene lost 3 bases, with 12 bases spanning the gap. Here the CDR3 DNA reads TGTGCCAGCAGCCAGGGCTCTAAGGTCTACGAGCAGTACTTC. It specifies CASSQGSKVYEQYF.

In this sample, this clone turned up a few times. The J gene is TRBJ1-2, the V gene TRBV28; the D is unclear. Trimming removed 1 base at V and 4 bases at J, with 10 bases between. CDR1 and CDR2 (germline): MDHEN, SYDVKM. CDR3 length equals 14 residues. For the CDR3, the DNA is TGTGCCAGCAGTTTATTGGCGGGTTCCTATGGCTACACCTTC. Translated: CASSLLAGSYGYTF.

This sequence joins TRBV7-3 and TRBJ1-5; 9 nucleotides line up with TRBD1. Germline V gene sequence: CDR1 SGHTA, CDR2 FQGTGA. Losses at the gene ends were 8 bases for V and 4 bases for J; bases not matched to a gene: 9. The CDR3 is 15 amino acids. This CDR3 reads CASATGTGMNQPQHF. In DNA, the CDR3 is TGTGCCAGCGCAACGGGGACAGGGATGAATCAGCCCCAGCATTTT.

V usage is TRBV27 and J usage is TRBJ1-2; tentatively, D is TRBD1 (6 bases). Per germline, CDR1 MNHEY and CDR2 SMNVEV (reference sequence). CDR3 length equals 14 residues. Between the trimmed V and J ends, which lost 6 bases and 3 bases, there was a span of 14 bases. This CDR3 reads CASSLEGVHYGYTF. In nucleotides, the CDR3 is TGTGCCAGCAGCCTCGAGGGGGTTCACTATGGCTACACCTTC.

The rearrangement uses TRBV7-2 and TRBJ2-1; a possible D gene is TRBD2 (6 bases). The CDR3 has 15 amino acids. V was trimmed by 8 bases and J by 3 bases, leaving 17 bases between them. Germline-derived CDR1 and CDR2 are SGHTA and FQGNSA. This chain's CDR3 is CASQRGMGLYNEQFF. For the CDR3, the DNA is TGTGCCAGCCAGAGGGGAATGGGACTCTACAATGAGCAGTTCTTC. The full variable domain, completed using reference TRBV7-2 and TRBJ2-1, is GAGVSQSPSNKVTEKGKDVELRCDPISGHTALYWYRQSLGQGLEFLIYFQGNSAPDKSGLPSDRFSAERTGGSVSTLTIQRTQQEDSAVYLCASQRGMGLYNEQFFGPGTRLTVL.

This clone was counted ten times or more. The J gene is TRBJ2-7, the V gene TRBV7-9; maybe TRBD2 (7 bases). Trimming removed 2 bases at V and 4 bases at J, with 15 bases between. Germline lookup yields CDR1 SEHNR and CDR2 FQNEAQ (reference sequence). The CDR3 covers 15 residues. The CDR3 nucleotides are TGTGCCAGCAGCTTATTAACCGGGGGGCGGTACGAGCAGTACTTC. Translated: CASSLLTGGRYEQYF.

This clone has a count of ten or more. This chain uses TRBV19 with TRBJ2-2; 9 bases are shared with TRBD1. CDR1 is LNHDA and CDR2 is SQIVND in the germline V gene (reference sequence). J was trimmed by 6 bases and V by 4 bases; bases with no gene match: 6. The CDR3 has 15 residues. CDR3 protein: CASSTKGQGPGELFF. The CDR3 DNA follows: TGTGCCAGTAGTACAAAGGGACAGGGCCCCGGGGAGCTGTTTTTT.

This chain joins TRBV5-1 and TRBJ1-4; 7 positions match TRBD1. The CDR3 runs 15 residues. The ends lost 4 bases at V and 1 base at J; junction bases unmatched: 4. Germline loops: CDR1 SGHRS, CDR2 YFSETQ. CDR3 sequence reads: CASSPGTVTNEKLFF. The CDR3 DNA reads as TGCGCCAGCAGCCCGGGGACAGTAACTAATGAAAAACTGTTTTTT. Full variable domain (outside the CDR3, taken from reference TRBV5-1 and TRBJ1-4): KAGVTQTPRYLIKTRGQQVTLSCSPISGHRSVSWYQQTPGQGLQFLFEYFSETQRNKGNFPGRFSGRQFSNSRSEMNVSTLELGDSALYLCASSPGTVTNEKLFFGSGTQLSVL.

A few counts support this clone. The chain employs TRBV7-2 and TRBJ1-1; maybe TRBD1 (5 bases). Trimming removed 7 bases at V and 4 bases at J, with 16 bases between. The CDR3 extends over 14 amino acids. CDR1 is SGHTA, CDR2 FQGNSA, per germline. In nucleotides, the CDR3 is TGTGCCAGCACCTTCTCCCCGGGGGGCACTGAAGCTTTCTTT. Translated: CASTFSPGGTEAFF. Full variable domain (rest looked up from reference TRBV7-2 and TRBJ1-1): GAGVSQSPSNKVTEKGKDVELRCDPISGHTALYWYRQSLGQGLEFLIYFQGNSAPDKSGLPSDRFSAERTGGSVSTLTIQRTQQEDSAVYLCASTFSPGGTEAFFGQGTRLTVV.

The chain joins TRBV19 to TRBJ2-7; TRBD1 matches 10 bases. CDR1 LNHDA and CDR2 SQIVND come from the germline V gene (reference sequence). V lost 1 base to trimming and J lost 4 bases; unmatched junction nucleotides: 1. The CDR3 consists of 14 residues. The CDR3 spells CASSIGGQGYEQYF. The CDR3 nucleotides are TGTGCCAGTAGTATAGGGGGACAGGGGTACGAGCAGTACTTC.

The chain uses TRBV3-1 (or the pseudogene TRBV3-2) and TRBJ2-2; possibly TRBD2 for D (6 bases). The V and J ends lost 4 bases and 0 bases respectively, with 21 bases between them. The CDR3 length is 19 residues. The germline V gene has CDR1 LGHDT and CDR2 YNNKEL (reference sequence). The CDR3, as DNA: TGTGCCAGCAGCCGCCGAACGGGGGTAGTGTCGCCGAACACCGGGGAGCTGTTTTTT. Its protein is CASSRRTGVVSPNTGELFF.

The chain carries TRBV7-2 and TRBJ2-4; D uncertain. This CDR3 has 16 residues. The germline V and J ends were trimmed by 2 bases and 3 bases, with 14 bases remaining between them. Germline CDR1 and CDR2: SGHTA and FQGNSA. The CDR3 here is CASSLTFDKGKNIQYF. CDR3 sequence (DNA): TGTGCCAGCAGCTTAACTTTTGACAAAGGCAAAAACATTCAGTACTTC. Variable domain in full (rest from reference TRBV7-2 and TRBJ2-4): GAGVSQSPSNKVTEKGKDVELRCDPISGHTALYWYRQSLGQGLEFLIYFQGNSAPDKSGLPSDRFSAERTGGSVSTLTIQRTQQEDSAVYLCASSLTFDKGKNIQYFGAGTRLSVL.